The 9 T cell receptor beta chains presented below share a single source sample, sequenced in a study of post-analysis software for immune sequencing data. Study results and caveats: Patients carried a handful of TRBV segments more frequently than controls did, and TRBV5-6, TRBV5-1 and TRBV20-1 were among them.

These receptors have no known antigen. Tagging with unique molecular identifiers was a feature of the TCR beta cDNA libraries. TCRdb called the PCR reads again in MiXCR, with one record for every CDR3 protein. The sample has approximately 360,000 distinct CDR3 sequences; less than 35% are singletons. The sequenced material came from blood. All receptors derive from a girl aged 10-17 years with multiple sclerosis.

This clonotype came up once. The genes are TRBV29-1 and TRBJ1-1, with D possibly TRBD1 on 6 matching bases. Trimming removed 7 bases at V and 5 bases at J, with 8 bases between. Germline values: CDR1 SQVTM, CDR2 ANQGSEA. The CDR3 is 10 residues long. CDR3 sequence reads: CSGGGTEAFF. The CDR3 DNA follows: TGCAGCGGAGGGGGTACTGAAGCTTTCTTT. The full variable domain, completed using reference TRBV29-1 and TRBJ1-1, is SAVISQKPSRDICQRGTSLTIQCQVDSQVTMMFWYRQQPGQSLTLIATANQGSEATYESGFVIDKFPISRPNLTFSTLTVSNMSPEDSSIYLCSGGGTEAFFGQGTRLTVV.

About this clonotype: It may be a read error: a sequence one base away is much more abundant. J is TRBJ2-7 and V is TRBV7-2; D might be TRBD2 (6 bases). CDR3 length equals 15 residues. Per germline, CDR1 SGHTA and CDR2 FQGNSA. The CDR3 region has the DNA TGTGCCGGCAGCTTAGCGGAGGGATCCTCCTACGAGCAGTACTTC. This gives the protein CAGSLAEGSSYEQYF. Using reference TRBV7-2 and TRBJ2-7 for the parts outside the CDR3, the full variable domain is GAGVSQSPSNKVTEKGKDVELRCDPISGHTALYWYRQSLGQGLEFLIYFQGNSAPDKSGLPSDRFSAERTGGSVSTLTIQRTQQEDSAVYLCAGSLAEGSSYEQYFGPGTRLTVT.

Concerning this clonotype itself: A junction end diverges from the germline sequence, so it may reflect a read error. The chain carries TRBV12-3 or TRBV12-4 and TRBJ2-5; TRBD2 is a possible D gene (5 bases). The CDR3 has 13 residues. Here the CDR3 reads CASSLDFQEAQYF. DNA of the CDR3: TGTGCCAGCAGTTTGGACTTTCAAGAGGCCCAGTACTTC.

In DNA, the CDR3 is TGCGCCAGCAGCTTGGCCGACACATATAATTCACCCCTCCACTTT. Translating it yields CASSLADTYNSPLHF. This rearrangement joins TRBV5-1 to TRBJ1-6; D remains ambiguous. The CDR3 consists of 15 residues. Trimming took off 0 bases at V and 4 bases at J, with 8 bases between the two ends. Germline CDR1 SGHRS, CDR2 YFSETQ.

The rearrangement joins TRBV20-1 to TRBJ1-5; a weak D match, TRBD1 (5 bases). The germline V and J ends were trimmed by 1 base and 3 bases, with 16 bases remaining between them. The germline V gene encodes CDR1 DFQATT and CDR2 SNEGSKA (reference sequence). This CDR3 is built from 16 residues. DNA of the CDR3: TGCAGTGCTAGAGCAGGGACCCGCTCCTCCAATCAGCCCCAGCATTTT. It yields the protein CSARAGTRSSNQPQHF.

This clonotype was detected once. The chain couples TRBV6-5 to TRBJ2-7; D gene unclear. V was shortened by 1 base and J by 2 bases, with 3 bases between the two germline ends. This CDR3 spans 12 amino acids. Germline loops: CDR1 MNHEY, CDR2 SVGAGI. This CDR3 is CASSYWAYEQYF. The CDR3 DNA reads as TGTGCCAGCAGTTACTGGGCCTACGAGCAGTACTTC.

This chain joins TRBV7-6 and TRBJ2-7; D is possibly TRBD2 (6 bases). Trimming took off 5 bases at V and 3 bases at J, with 14 bases between the two ends. CDR1 is SGHVS, CDR2 FNYEAQ, per germline. This CDR3 has 14 amino acids. Here the CDR3 reads CASSPGLTHYEQYF. As DNA, the CDR3 is TGTGCCAGCAGCCCGGGACTGACTCACTACGAGCAGTACTTC.

The chain has TRBV29-1 and TRBJ2-6; no firm D call. Trimming stripped 4 bases from V and 2 bases from J, with 6 bases between. The length of the CDR3 is 13 residues. Germline values: CDR1 SQVTM, CDR2 ANQGSEA. The CDR3 region is CSVGVTGANVLTF. For the CDR3, the DNA is TGCAGCGTTGGAGTGACTGGGGCCAACGTCCTGACTTTC.

This clonotype was detected a few times. The chain joins TRBV6-6 to TRBJ2-3; D perhaps matches TRBD1 (6 bases). Germline lookup yields CDR1 MNHNY and CDR2 SVGAGI (reference sequence). The CDR3 runs 13 residues. V lost 6 bases, J lost 6 bases, and 13 bases lay in between. CDR3 region: CASRSVGADTQYF. CDR3 nucleotides: TGTGCCAGCAGATCCGTGGGGGCCGATACGCAGTATTTT.